Listed below are T cell receptor beta chains from one sample, sequenced in a study of blood T cell repertoires in COVID-19. Some clones are missing from TCRdb's copy, which holds only in-frame ones; the method was immunoSEQ multiplex PCR. The profile shows 140,000 to 150,000 clones, more than 75% of them singletons. Material for sequencing was peripheral blood. These receptors were taken from a woman aged 45 to 65 with acute or convalescent COVID-19. Both conserved end residues are part of each CDR3. The D gene is left open where the match is weak. Only part of the rows carry a size: once, few, many, or a class if the clone is expanded.

NA	TRBV14	TRBJ2-3	NA	CASSQVFGVGGYTQYF	TGTGCCAGCAGCCAAGTTTTCGGAGTGGGGGGATATACGCAGTATTTT
NA	TRBV11-2	TRBJ2-5	NA	CASNPYGEETQYF	TGTGCCAGCAACCCTTACGGGGAAGAGACCCAGTACTTC
NA	TRBV5-6	TRBJ2-5	TRBD2	CASSTGLGVTQYF	TGTGCCAGCAGTACGGGACTAGGGGTGACCCAGTACTTC
NA	TRBV6-5	TRBJ2-7	TRBD1	CASSRPGGGTYEQYF	TGTGCCAGCAGTCGACCAGGGGGCGGGACTTACGAGCAGTACTTC
NA	TRBV13	TRBJ2-5	NA	CASRRDSQETQYF	TGTGCCAGTAGACGGGACTCCCAAGAGACCCAGTACTTC
NA	TRBV7-9	TRBJ1-1	NA	CASSLQTGLTEAFF	TGTGCCAGCAGCTTACAAACAGGTCTAACTGAAGCTTTCTTT
once	TRBV6-5	TRBJ1-1	NA	CASRRNRAENTEAFF	TGTGCCAGCAGGCGAAACAGGGCCGAGAACACTGAAGCTTTCTTT
NA	TRBV19	TRBJ1-3	NA	CASGTLGNTIYF	TGTGCCAGCGGGACTCTTGGAAACACCATATATTTT
NA	TRBV18	TRBJ1-1	NA	CASRENTEAFF	TGTGCCAGCCGAGAGAACACTGAAGCTTTCTTT
NA	TRBV4-1	TRBJ1-3	NA	CASSQDAQRPGSGNTIYF	TGCGCCAGCAGCCAAGATGCTCAACGACCGGGCTCTGGAAACACCATATATTTT
NA	TRBV6-5	TRBJ1-2	NA	CASSSTGYGYTF	TGTGCCAGCAGTTCAACAGGGTATGGCTACACCTTC
few	TRBV3-1/TRBV3-2	TRBJ2-5	TRBD2	CASSQPGLAGGQETQYF	TGTGCCAGCAGCCAACCGGGACTAGCGGGGGGGCAAGAGACCCAGTACTTC
few	TRBV5-1	TRBJ1-3	NA	CASSLEAGTGNTIYF	TGCGCCAGCAGCTTGGAGGCAGGGACTGGAAACACCATATATTTT
once	TRBV9	TRBJ2-3	TRBD2	CASSALAGGPGDTQYF	TGTGCCAGCAGCGCATTAGCGGGGGGGCCCGGGGATACGCAGTATTTT
NA	TRBV7-3	TRBJ1-2	NA	CASSLERGDGYTF	TGTGCCAGCAGCTTAGAACGCGGGGATGGCTACACCTTC
few	TRBV7-9	TRBJ1-4	NA	CASSLGGSNEKLFF	TGTGCCAGCAGCTTGGGAGGGAGTAATGAAAAACTGTTTTTT
NA	TRBV6-5	TRBJ1-1	NA	CASSYSGARRTEAFF	TGTGCCAGCAGTTACTCGGGGGCCAGAAGGACTGAAGCTTTCTTT
NA	TRBV4-2	TRBJ1-4	NA	CASSQGQGEFGKLFF	TGTGCCAGCAGCCAAGGACAAGGGGAATTTGGAAAACTGTTTTTT